This T cell receptor beta chain was sequenced during a study of PD-1 blockade in classical Hodgkin lymphoma. To note about this clone: Its antigen is unknown.

V gave up 5 bases and J gave up 1 base, with 11 bases separating them. CDR3 length: 15 amino acids. In germline, CDR1 is SNHLY, CDR2 FYNNEI. Study-level points and caveats: Researchers reported that CD4+ TCR diversity, though not CD8+, rose significantly by C4D1.

All patients relapsed after autologous stem cell transplantation, and brentuximab vedotin exposure varied. Complete response, partial response or progressive disease constituted the best responses recorded. This table comes from immunoSEQ multiplex PCR, and its TCRdb copy is limited to in-frame clones, with some not included. The data show 70,000 or so clones, more than 85% seen once. The sequence came from a human donor with classical Hodgkin lymphoma. The sequencing used peripheral blood mononuclear cells (PBMCs), collected at baseline. The V gene is TRBV2, the J gene TRBJ2-2, with D perhaps matching TRBD1 (6 bases). This chain's CDR3 is CASSPTGQNTGELFF. In nucleotides, the CDR3 is TGTGCCAGCAGTCCGACAGGTCAGAACACCGGGGAGCTGTTTTTT.